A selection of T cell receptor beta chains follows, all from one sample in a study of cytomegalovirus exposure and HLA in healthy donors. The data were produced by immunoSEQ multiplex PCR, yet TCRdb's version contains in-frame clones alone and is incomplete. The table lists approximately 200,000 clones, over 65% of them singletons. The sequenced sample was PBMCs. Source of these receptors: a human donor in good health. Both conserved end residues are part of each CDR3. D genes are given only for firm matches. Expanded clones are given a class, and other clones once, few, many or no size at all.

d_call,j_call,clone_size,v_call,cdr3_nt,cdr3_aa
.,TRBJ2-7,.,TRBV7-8,TGTGCCAGCAGCCCAGGACTGTTCTACGAGCAGTACTTC,CASSPGLFYEQYF
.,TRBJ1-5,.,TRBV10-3,TGTGCCATCAGTGAAGGGGATCAGCCCCAGCATTTT,CAISEGDQPQHF
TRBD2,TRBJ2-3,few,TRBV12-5,TGTGCTAGTGGAACCAAAACGCTCGGGACTAGCGGCACAGATACGCAGTATTTT,CASGTKTLGTSGTDTQYF
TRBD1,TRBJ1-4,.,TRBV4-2,TGTGCCAGCAGCCAAGAGGGGACAGGGAGCACTAATGAAAAACTGTTTTTT,CASSQEGTGSTNEKLFF
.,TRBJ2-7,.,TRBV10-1,TGCGCCAGCAGTGGGACCTCGGAGGGGAACGACGAGCAGTACTTC,CASSGTSEGNDEQYF
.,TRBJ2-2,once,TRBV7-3,TGTGCCAGCAGCTTAATGGGGGCCACCGGGGAGCTGTTTTTT,CASSLMGATGELFF
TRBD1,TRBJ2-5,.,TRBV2,TGTGCCGGACAAAGGGACAGGGGGCGTCTAGAGACCCAGTACTTC,CAGQRDRGRLETQYF
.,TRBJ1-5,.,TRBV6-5,TGTGCCAGCAGTTTACAGGGAAACAATCAGCCCCAGCATTTT,CASSLQGNNQPQHF
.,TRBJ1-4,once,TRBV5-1,TGCGCCAGCAGGGGCTCTAATGAAAAACTGTTTTTT,CASRGSNEKLFF
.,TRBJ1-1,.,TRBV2,TGTGCCAGCAGTTCTTCAAGTGGGGGCTTGGGTGAAGCTTTCTTT,CASSSSSGGLGEAFF
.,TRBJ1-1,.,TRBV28,TGTGCCAGCAGTTTATCGGATAGAGGGCTCACTGAAGCTTTCTTT,CASSLSDRGLTEAFF
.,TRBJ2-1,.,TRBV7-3,TGTGCCAGCAGCTTAACCCAGGGAAGTAATGAGCAGTTCTTC,CASSLTQGSNEQFF
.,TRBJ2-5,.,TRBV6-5,TGTGCCAGCAGTTACTCAAGTGGCGAGACCCAGTACTTC,CASSYSSGETQYF
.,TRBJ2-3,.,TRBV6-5,TGTGCCAGCAGGAAAGCTAGCACAGATACGCAGTATTTT,CASRKASTDTQYF
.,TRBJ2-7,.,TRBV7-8,TGTGCCAGCAGCCTCTACAGGGTGTCCTACGAGCAGTACTTC,CASSLYRVSYEQYF
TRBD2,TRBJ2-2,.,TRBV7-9,TGTGCCAGCAGCTTACGCCTAGCGGGAATGACCGGGGAGCTGTTTTTT,CASSLRLAGMTGELFF
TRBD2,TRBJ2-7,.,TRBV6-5,TGTGCCAGCAGCTCCCGGACTAGCGGAGAATACGAGCAGTACTTC,CASSSRTSGEYEQYF
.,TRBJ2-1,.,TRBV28,TGTGCCAGCAGTCCGAGGCCGCCCGCATACGGTGAGCAGTTCTTC,CASSPRPPAYGEQFF
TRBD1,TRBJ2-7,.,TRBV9,TGTGCCAGCAGCCCCATGACAGGGGATCTACCCGAGCAGTACTTC,CASSPMTGDLPEQYF
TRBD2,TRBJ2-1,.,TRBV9,TGTGCCAGCAGCGCGGGGACTAGTTCTCCTGAGATTGTCTTC,CASSAGTSSPEIVF
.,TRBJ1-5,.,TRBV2,TGTGCCAGCAATGTCGACAGCCGGCCCCAGCATTTT,CASNVDSRPQHF
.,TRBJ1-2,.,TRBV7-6,TGTGCCAGCAGCTTATCTGAGGGCACCCACTATGGCTACACCTTC,CASSLSEGTHYGYTF
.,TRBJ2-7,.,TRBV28,TGTGTCGTGACAAAAGCAGGGGGGTCCTACGAGCAGTACTTC,CVVTKAGGSYEQYF
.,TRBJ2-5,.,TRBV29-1,TGCAGCGTTGGCACAGGGCTCCAAGAGACCCAGTACTTC,CSVGTGLQETQYF
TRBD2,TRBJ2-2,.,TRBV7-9,TGTGCCAGCAGCTTACTAGGGCGGGAGAAGGGAGTAGCCGGGGAGCTGTTTTTT,CASSLLGREKGVAGELFF
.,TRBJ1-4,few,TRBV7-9,TGTGCCAGCAGCCTCGGAGAGACGAACGAAAAACTGTTTTTT,CASSLGETNEKLFF
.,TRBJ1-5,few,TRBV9,TGTGCCAGCAGCGTAGAACAGGAAGGGCAGCCCCAGCATTTT,CASSVEQEGQPQHF
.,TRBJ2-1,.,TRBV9,TGTGCCAGCAGCGTAGGAGGGGGGACAGCAAACAATGAGCAGTTCTTC,CASSVGGGTANNEQFF
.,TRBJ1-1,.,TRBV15,TGTGCCACCAGCAGAGATGGGGGGGTGGGCACTGAAGCTTTCTTT,CATSRDGGVGTEAFF
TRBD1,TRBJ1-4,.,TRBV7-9,TGTGCCAGCAGCTGGGGGTCAGGGGGAAGTCCAGAAAAACTGTTTTTT,CASSWGSGGSPEKLFF
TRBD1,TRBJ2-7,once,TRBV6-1,TGTGCCAGCAGTGAAGATGGGACAGGTTCCTACGAGCAGTACTTC,CASSEDGTGSYEQYF
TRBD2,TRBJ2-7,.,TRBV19,TGTGCCAGTACCCACGGACTAGCAGACCCCTACGAGCAGTACTTC,CASTHGLADPYEQYF
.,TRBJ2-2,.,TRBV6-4,TGTGCCAGCAGTGACTCGAATTGGCTCGGGCAGGGGCTTAACACCGGGGAGCTGTTTTTT,CASSDSNWLGQGLNTGELFF
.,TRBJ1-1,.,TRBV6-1,TGTGCCAGCAGTCCCCCGGGGATCAGAAGGACTGAAGCTTTCTTT,CASSPPGIRRTEAFF
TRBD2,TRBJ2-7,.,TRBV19,TGTGCCAGTAGTCATGATGGTAGCGGGTTTAGCTACGAGCAGTACTTC,CASSHDGSGFSYEQYF
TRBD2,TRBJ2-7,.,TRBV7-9,TGTGCCAGCAGCCCACCAGCGGGAGTGTGGGAGCAGTACTTC,CASSPPAGVWEQYF
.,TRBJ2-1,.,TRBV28,TGTGCCACTCAAGTGAGGGTTAATGAGCAGTTCTTC,CATQVRVNEQFF
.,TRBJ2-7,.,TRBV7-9,TGTGCCAGCAGCCCTAGGTTGGATTGGAACGAGCAGTACTTC,CASSPRLDWNEQYF
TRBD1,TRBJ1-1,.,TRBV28,TGTGCCAGCAGTTTTTCAGGGGGTCTCACTGAAGCTTTCTTT,CASSFSGGLTEAFF
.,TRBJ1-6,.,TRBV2,TGTGCCAGCAGTTGGTCAAGGGAGAATTCACCCCTCCACTTT,CASSWSRENSPLHF
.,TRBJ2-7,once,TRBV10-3,TGTGCCATCAGTGATAGACGGAGCTCCTACGAGCAGTACTTC,CAISDRRSSYEQYF
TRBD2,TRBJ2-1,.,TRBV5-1,TGCGCCAGCAGCTTCGGGGGGGGCCTTTACAATGAGCAGTTCTTC,CASSFGGGLYNEQFF
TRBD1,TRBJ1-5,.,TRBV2,TGTGCCAGCAGTGACAGGGACAGGGGTTGGCAGCCCCAGCATTTT,CASSDRDRGWQPQHF
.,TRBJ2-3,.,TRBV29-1,TGCAGCGTTGAAAGAGCGAGGGAACCGGATACGCAGTATTTT,CSVERAREPDTQYF
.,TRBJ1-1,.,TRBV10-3,TGTGCCATCAGTGTGGTGTCCGGAGACACTGAAGCTTTCTTT,CAISVVSGDTEAFF
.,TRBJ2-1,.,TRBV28,TGTGCCAGCAGCCGCGGGACTCCAGAGCAGTTCTTC,CASSRGTPEQFF
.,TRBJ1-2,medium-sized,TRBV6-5,TGTGCCAGCTCGAACCCAGGAGGCTACACCTTC,CASSNPGGYTF
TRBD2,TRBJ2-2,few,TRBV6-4,TGTGCCAGCAGTGACGCAGCTAGCGGGAACACCGGGGAGCTGTTTTTT,CASSDAASGNTGELFF
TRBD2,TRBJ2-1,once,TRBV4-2,TGTGCCAGCAGCCTGGAGGCGGGAGGGCCTTATGAGCAGTTCTTC,CASSLEAGGPYEQFF
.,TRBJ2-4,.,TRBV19,TGTGCCAGTAGTAGAGACCCAGGGGTTGGACCCAAAAACATTCAGTACTTC,CASSRDPGVGPKNIQYF
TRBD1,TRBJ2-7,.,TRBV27,TGTGCCAGCAGTCCCTTCCGGGACAGGGTGGAGAAGCAGTACTTC,CASSPFRDRVEKQYF
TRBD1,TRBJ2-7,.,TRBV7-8,TGTGCCAGCAGCTTAGCTAGGCAGGGGGACTACGAGCAGTACTTC,CASSLARQGDYEQYF